Listed here is a single T cell receptor beta chain. CDR1 and CDR2 (germline): ENHRY, SYGVKD. This CDR3 comprises 13 residues. With 3 bases removed from V and 2 bases from J, the gap between germline ends came to 8 bases. The source of the sample is a study of blood T cell repertoires in COVID-19. Only in-frame clones appear in the TCRdb table, and some are missing; sequencing was by immunoSEQ multiplex PCR. The sample holds nearly 250,000 clones, approximately 82% seen once. The receptor was isolated from an elderly woman with acute or convalescent COVID-19. This chain links TRBV10-3 with TRBJ2-7; D might be TRBD1 (5 bases). The sequenced material came from peripheral blood. The CDR3 spells CAISDPGTYEQYF. In DNA, the CDR3 is TGTGCCATCAGTGACCCAGGGACCTACGAGCAGTACTTC.